This TCR beta chain was found in a study of blood T cell repertoires in COVID-19. Across the study: Material from acute and convalescent COVID-19 was sourced from the United States, Italy and Spain.

In the authors' workflow: Amplification of reference gene primers provided the estimated nucleated cell counts. Only in-frame clones appear in the TCRdb table, and some are missing; sequencing was by immunoSEQ multiplex PCR. D and trimming were read from the DNA, whereas the V and J calls and clone size are those reported in that table. Here the sample spans some 49,000 clones, 80% to 95% being singletons. The sample holds one count of this clone. Sequenced material: peripheral blood. This sequence was found in a man aged 45-65 years with active COVID-19.

The CDR3 sequence is CASSLSSGELFF. CDR3 nucleotides: TGTGCCAGCAGTCTAAGCTCCGGGGAGCTGTTTTTT. The chain is built from TRBV25-1 and TRBJ2-2; D not certain. This CDR3 is built from 12 residues. Germline-derived CDR1 and CDR2 are MGHDK and SYGVNS. The ends were cut back, 5 bases at V and 6 bases at J, with 7 bases in the middle.